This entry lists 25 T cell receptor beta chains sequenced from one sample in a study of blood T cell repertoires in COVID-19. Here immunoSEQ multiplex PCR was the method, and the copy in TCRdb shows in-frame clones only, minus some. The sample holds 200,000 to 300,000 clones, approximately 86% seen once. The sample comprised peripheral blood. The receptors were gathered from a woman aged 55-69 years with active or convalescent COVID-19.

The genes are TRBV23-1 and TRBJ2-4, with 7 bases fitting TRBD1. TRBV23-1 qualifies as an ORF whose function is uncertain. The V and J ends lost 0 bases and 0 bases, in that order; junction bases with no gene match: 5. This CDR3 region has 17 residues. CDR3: CASSQSGTVLAKNIQYF. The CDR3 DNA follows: TGCGCCAGCAGTCAATCGGGGACAGTTTTAGCCAAAAACATTCAGTACTTC.

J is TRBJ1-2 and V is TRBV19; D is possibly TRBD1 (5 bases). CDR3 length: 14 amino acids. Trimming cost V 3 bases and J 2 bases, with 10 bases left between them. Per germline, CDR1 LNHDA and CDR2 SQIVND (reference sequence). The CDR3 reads CASSMQDKNYGYTF. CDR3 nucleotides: TGTGCCAGTAGTATGCAGGACAAGAACTATGGCTACACCTTC.

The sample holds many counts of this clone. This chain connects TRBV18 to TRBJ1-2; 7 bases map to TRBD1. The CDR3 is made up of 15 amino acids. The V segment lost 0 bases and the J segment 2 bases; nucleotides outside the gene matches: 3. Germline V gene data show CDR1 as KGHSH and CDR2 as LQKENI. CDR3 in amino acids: CASSPPSQGNYGYTF. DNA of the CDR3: TGTGCCAGCTCACCACCGTCACAGGGGAACTATGGCTACACCTTC.

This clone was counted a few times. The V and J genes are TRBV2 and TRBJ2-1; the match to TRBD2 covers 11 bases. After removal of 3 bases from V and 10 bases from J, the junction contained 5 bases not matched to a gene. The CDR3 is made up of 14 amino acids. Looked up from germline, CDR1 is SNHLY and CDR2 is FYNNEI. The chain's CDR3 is CASSDGLAGPEQFF. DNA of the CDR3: TGTGCCAGCAGTGATGGACTAGCGGGCCCGGAGCAGTTCTTC.

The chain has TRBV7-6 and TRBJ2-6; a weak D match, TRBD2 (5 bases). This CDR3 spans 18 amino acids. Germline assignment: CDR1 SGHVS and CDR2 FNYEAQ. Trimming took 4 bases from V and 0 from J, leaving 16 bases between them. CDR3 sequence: CASSSSLPGTSGANVLTF. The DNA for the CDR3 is TGTGCCAGCAGCTCAAGTCTTCCGGGAACCTCTGGGGCCAACGTCCTGACTTTC.

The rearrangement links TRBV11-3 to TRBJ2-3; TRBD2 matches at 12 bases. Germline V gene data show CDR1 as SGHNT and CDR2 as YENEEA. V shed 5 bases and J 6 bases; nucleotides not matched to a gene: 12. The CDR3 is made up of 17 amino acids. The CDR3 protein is CASSDRLAGVFSDTQYF. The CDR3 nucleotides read TGTGCCAGCAGCGATAGACTAGCGGGAGTGTTCTCGGATACGCAGTATTTT.

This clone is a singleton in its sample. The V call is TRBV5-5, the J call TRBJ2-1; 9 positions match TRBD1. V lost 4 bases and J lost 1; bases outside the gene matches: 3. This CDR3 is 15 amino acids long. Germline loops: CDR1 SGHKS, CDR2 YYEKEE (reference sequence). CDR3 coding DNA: TGTGCCAGCAGCGACGGACAGGGGTCCTACAATGAGCAGTTCTTC. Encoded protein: CASSDGQGSYNEQFF.

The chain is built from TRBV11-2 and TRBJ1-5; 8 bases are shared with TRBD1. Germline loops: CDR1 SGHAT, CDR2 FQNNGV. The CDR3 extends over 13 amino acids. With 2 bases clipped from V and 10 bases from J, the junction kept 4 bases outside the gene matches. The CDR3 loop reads CASSLQGTGPQHF. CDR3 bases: TGTGCCAGCAGCTTACAGGGGACAGGACCCCAGCATTTT.

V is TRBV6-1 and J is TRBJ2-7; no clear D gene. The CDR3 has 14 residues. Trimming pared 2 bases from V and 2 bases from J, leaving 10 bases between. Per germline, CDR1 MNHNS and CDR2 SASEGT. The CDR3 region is CASSEWRGTYEQYV. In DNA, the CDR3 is TGTGCCAGCAGTGAATGGAGAGGAACCTACGAGCAGTACGTC.

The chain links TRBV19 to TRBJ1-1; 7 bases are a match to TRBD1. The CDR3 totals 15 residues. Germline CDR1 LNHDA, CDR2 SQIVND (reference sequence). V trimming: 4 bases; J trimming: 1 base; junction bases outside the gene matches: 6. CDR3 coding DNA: TGTGCCAGTAGTACCCAGGGACAGCCGAACACTGAAGCTTTCTTT. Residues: CASSTQGQPNTEAFF.

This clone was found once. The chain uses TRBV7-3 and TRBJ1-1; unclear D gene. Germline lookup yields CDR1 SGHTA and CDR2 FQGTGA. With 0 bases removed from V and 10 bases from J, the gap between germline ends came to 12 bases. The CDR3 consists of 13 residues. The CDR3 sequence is CASSLTVLSGAFF. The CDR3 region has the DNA TGTGCCAGCAGCTTAACCGTCCTGAGCGGAGCTTTCTTT.

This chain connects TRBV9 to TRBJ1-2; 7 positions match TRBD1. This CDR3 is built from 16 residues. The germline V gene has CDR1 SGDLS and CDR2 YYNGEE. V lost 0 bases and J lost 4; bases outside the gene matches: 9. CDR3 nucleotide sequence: TGTGCCAGCAGCGTAGACGGGCGCCAGGGGGGCTATGGCTACACCTTC. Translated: CASSVDGRQGGYGYTF. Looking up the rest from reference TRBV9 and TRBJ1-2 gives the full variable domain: DSGVTQTPKHLITATGQRVTLRCSPRSGDLSVYWYQQSLDQGLQFLIQYYNGEERAKGNILERFSAQQFPDLHSELNLSSLELGDSALYFCASSVDGRQGGYGYTFGSGTRLTVV.

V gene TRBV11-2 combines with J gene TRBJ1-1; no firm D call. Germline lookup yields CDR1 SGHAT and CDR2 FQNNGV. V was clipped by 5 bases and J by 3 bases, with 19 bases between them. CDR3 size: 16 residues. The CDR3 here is CASSPGKWSDYTEAFF. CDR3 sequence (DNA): TGTGCCAGCAGCCCCGGGAAATGGAGTGATTACACTGAAGCTTTCTTT.

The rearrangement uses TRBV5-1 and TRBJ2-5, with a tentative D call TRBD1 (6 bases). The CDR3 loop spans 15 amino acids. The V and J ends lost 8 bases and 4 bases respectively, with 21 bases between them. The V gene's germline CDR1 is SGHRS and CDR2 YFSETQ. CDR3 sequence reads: CASRRVGAPPETQYF. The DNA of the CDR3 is TGCGCCAGTCGGCGGGTGGGGGCCCCGCCAGAGACCCAGTACTTC.

CDR3 in DNA: TGTGCCAGCAGTTCGGCAGGGGGAGGATACGAGCAGTACTTC. This gives the protein CASSSAGGGYEQYF. The V gene is TRBV25-1, the J gene TRBJ2-7; the D gene is possibly TRBD1 (7 bases). V dropped 5 bases and J dropped 4 bases, with 15 bases sitting between them. The CDR3 length is 14 residues. Germline CDR1 MGHDK, CDR2 SYGVNS.

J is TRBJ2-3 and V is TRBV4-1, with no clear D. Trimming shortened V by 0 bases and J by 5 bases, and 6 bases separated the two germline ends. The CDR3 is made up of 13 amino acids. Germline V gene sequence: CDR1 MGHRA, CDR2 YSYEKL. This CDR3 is CASSQDGGDTQYF. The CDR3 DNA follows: TGCGCCAGCAGCCAAGACGGCGGAGATACGCAGTATTTT.

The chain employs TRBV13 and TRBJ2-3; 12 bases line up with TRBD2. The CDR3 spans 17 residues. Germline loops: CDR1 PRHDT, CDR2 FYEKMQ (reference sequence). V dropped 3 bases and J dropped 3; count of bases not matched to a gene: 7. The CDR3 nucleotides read TGTGCCAGCAGCTTCCTGACTAGCGGGAGTGATACAGATACGCAGTATTTT. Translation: CASSFLTSGSDTDTQYF.

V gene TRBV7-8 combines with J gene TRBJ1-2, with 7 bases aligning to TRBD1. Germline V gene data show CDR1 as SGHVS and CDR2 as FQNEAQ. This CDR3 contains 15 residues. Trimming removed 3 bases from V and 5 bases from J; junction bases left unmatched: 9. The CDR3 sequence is CASSLARDSDYGYTF. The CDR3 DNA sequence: TGTGCCAGCAGCTTGGCCCGGGACAGCGATTATGGCTACACCTTC.

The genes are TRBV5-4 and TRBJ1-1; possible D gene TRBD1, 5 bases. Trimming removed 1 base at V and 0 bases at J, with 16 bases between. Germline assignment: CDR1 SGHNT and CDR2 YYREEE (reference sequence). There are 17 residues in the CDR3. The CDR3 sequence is CASSLPAGGIMNTEAFF. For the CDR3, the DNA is TGTGCCAGCAGCTTGCCCGCCGGGGGTATAATGAACACTGAAGCTTTCTTT. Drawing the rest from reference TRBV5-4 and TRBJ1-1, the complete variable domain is ETGVTQSPTHLIKTRGQQVTLRCSSQSGHNTVSWYQQALGQGPQFIFQYYREEENGRGNFPPRFSGLQFPNYSSELNVNALELDDSALYLCASSLPAGGIMNTEAFFGQGTRLTVV.

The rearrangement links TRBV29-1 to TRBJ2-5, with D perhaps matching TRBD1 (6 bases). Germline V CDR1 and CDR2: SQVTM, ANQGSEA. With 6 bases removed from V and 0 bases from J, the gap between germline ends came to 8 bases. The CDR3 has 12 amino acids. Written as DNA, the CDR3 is TGCAGCGTAAGGACAGACCAAGAGACCCAGTACTTC. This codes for CSVRTDQETQYF.

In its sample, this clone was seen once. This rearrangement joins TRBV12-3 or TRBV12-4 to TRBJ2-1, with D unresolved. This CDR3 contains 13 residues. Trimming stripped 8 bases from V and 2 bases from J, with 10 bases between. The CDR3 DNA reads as TGTGCCAGCCTCGGCGGCACCTACAATGAGCAGTTCTTC. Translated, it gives CASLGGTYNEQFF.

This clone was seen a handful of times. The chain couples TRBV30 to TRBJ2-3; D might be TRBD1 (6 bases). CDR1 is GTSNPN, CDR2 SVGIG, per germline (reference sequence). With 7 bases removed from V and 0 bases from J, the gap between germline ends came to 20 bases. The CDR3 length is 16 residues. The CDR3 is CASISRGGESTDTQYF. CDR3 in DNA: TGTGCCTCGATCAGCCGAGGGGGAGAGAGCACAGATACGCAGTATTTT. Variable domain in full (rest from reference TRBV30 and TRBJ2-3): SQTIHQWPATLVQPVGSPLSLECTVEGTSNPNLYWYRQAAGRGLQLLFYSVGIGQISSEVPQNLSASRPQDRQFILSSKKLLLSDSGFYLCASISRGGESTDTQYFGPGTRLTVL.

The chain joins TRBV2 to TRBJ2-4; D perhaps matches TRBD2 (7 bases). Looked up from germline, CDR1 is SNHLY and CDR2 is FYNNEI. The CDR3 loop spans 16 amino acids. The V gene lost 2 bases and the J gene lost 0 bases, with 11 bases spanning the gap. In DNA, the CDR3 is TGTGCCAGCAGTGAAAGGGGGGGACTAGCCAAAAACATTCAGTACTTC. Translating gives CASSERGGLAKNIQYF.

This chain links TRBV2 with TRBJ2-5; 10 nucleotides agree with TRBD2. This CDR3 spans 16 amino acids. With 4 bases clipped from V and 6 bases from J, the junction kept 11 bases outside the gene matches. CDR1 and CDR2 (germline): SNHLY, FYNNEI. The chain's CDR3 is CASSGRTSGEGKTQYF. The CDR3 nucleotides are TGTGCCAGCAGTGGACGGACTAGCGGAGAGGGGAAGACCCAGTACTTC.

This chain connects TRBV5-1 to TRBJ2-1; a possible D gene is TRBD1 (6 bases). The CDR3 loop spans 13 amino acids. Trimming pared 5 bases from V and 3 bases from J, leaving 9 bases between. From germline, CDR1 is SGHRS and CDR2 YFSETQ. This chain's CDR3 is CASSVQGYNEQFF. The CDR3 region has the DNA TGCGCCAGCAGTGTACAGGGCTACAATGAGCAGTTCTTC.